This T cell receptor (beta chain) was documented in a study of regulatory T cells in long-lasting Graves disease. To make TCR beta libraries, researchers used iRepertoire HTBI primers and Arm-PCR of CDR3 regions. MiXCR was run by TCRdb on the multiplex PCR reads, yielding one entry per CDR3 protein. In the table there are around 430,000 distinct CDR3 sequences, 22% of which are singletons. Time point described: persistent/refractory GD, antithyroid drugs over 5 years with positive TRAb. Following extraction of RNA from PBMCs, that RNA was used to make the TCR library. Germline V CDR1 and CDR2: ENHRY, SYGVKD. Trimming removed 0 bases at V and 0 bases at J, with 18 bases between. This CDR3 region has 20 residues.

J is TRBJ2-6 and V is TRBV10-3, with TRBD2 as a possible D gene (5 bases). This clonotype was obtained from a female donor with Graves disease. The specimen was peripheral blood mononuclear cells (PBMCs), collected when the disease was refractory, from a patient treated with antithyroid drugs. The CDR3, as DNA: TGTGCCATCAGTGAGTCTAAGTGGGGAGCCGCTAACTCTGGGGCCAACGTCCTGACTTTC. Translated, it gives CAISESKWGAANSGANVLTF.